The clone carrying this T cell receptor beta chain was counted a few times. Germline V gives CDR1 ENHRY, CDR2 SYGVKD. Germline trimming cut 10 bases from V and 0 bases from J; bases unmatched to any gene: 7. The CDR3 covers 14 residues. From RNA transcripts, TCR beta CDR3 regions were amplified. TCR CDR3 regions were first amplified by RT-PCR with HTBI primers. TCRdb called the multiplex PCR reads again in MiXCR, with one record for every CDR3 protein. The table has 400,000 to 450,000 distinct CDR3 sequences, over 12% seen once; the top ten hold approximately 13%. This record comes from a study of T cells in Graves' hyperthyroidism and ophthalmopathy.

This chain links TRBV10-3 with TRBJ2-3; TRBD2 aligns across 7 bases. This TCR derives from a man younger than 35 with Graves' ophthalmopathy. Sequencing used blood. CDR3 sequence: CATSWGGSTDTQYF. CDR3 DNA: TGTGCCACGTCCTGGGGGGGAAGCACAGATACGCAGTATTTT.